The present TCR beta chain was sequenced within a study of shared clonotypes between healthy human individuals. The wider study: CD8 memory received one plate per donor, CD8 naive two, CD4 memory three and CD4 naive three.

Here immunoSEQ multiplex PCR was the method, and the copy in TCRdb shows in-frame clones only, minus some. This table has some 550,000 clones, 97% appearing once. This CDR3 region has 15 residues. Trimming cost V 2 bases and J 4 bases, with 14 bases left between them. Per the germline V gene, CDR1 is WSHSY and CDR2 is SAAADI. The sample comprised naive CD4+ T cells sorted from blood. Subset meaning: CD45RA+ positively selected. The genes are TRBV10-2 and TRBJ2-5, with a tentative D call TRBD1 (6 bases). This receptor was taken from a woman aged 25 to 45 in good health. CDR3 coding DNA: TGCGCCAGCAGTGAGATTTTCGGACAGACAGAGACCCAGTACTTC. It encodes CASSEIFGQTETQYF.